Listed here are 27 T cell receptor beta chains from one sample, sequenced in a study of blood T cells in healthy people across ages. Using a J-beta primer mix together with a sample-barcoded 5' primer, a second PCR was run for about 6 to 11 cycles. TCRdb processed the 5' RACE reads anew with MiXCR; each CDR3 protein has one entry. The sample consists of 1.2 million to 1.5 million distinct CDR3 sequences, 42% of them appearing once. Sequencing was carried out using blood. The source of these receptors is a woman aged 18 to 35 in good health.

The rearrangement links TRBV5-6 to TRBJ1-2, with a possible D match to TRBD1 (5 bases). This CDR3 comprises 15 residues. Trimming shortened V by 0 bases and J by 6 bases, and 15 bases separated the two germline ends. Germline assignment: CDR1 SGHDT and CDR2 YYEEEE. Written as DNA, the CDR3 is TGTGCCAGCAGCTTGGGACAGCTTAAAATAGATGGCTACACCTTC. Protein product: CASSLGQLKIDGYTF.

V usage is TRBV20-1 and J usage is TRBJ2-7; no clear D. With 2 bases removed from V and 0 bases from J, the gap between germline ends came to 11 bases. The germline V gene encodes CDR1 DFQATT and CDR2 SNEGSKA (reference sequence). The CDR3 length is 14 residues. The CDR3 is CSARSGQNSYEQYF. CDR3 sequence (DNA): TGCAGTGCTAGATCCGGGCAAAACTCCTACGAGCAGTACTTC.

This clonotype appeared a few times. The V call is TRBV5-1, the J call TRBJ1-1, with D possibly matching TRBD1 (6 bases). This CDR3 region has 15 residues. Trimming pared 4 bases from V and 1 base from J, leaving 14 bases between. Per the germline V gene, CDR1 is SGHRS and CDR2 is YFSETQ. The CDR3, as DNA: TGCGCCAGCAGCGGGGGGCAGGCTGGGAACACTGAAGCTTTCTTT. Its translation is CASSGGQAGNTEAFF. Together with reference TRBV5-1 and TRBJ1-1, the CDR3 gives the full variable domain: KAGVTQTPRYLIKTRGQQVTLSCSPISGHRSVSWYQQTPGQGLQFLFEYFSETQRNKGNFPGRFSGRQFSNSRSEMNVSTLELGDSALYLCASSGGQAGNTEAFFGQGTRLTVV.

This clonotype turned up a few times. The chain employs TRBV7-8 and TRBJ2-1, with 8 bases lining up with TRBD2. This CDR3 is built from 17 residues. The J segment lost 1 base and the V segment lost 5 bases, leaving 10 bases of the junction unmatched. Germline loops: CDR1 SGHVS, CDR2 FQNEAQ. In DNA form, the CDR3 reads TGTGCCAGCAGCCCAAGGACTAGCCTAGGGTCCTACAATGAGCAGTTCTTC. Its translation is CASSPRTSLGSYNEQFF.

The chain uses TRBV28 and TRBJ1-2; TRBD1 agrees at 7 bases. Germline loops: CDR1 MDHEN, CDR2 SYDVKM. The junction had 10 bases not matched to a gene; V was cut back by 5 bases and J by 7 bases. This CDR3 spans 14 amino acids. The CDR3 loop reads CASSPRGGVSGYTF. CDR3 nucleotide sequence: TGTGCCAGCAGTCCACGAGGGGGCGTATCTGGCTACACCTTC.

The V gene is TRBV20-1, the J gene TRBJ2-5; no clear D gene. V lost 3 bases and J 1 base, leaving 18 bases between the germline ends. The CDR3 runs to 16 residues. CDR1 and CDR2 from the germline V gene are DFQATT and SNEGSKA (reference sequence). CDR3 region: CSARWLEPWRQETQYF. The CDR3 coding sequence is TGCAGTGCTAGGTGGCTAGAACCTTGGCGCCAAGAGACCCAGTACTTC.

CDR3 region: CASSVRDPRTDTQYF. For the CDR3, the DNA is TGTGCCAGCAGCGTGCGGGACCCACGCACAGATACGCAGTATTTT. The chain recombines TRBV9 with TRBJ2-3, with a weak D call TRBD2 (6 bases). Germline loops: CDR1 SGDLS, CDR2 YYNGEE. Trimming took off 2 bases at V and 1 base at J, with 11 bases between the two ends. There are 15 residues in the CDR3.

The rearrangement links TRBV5-4 to TRBJ1-1; TRBD1 agrees at 7 bases. The V gene's germline CDR1 is SGHNT and CDR2 YYREEE (reference sequence). The CDR3 spans 15 residues. V dropped 4 bases and J dropped 0; count of bases not matched to a gene: 6. The CDR3 DNA reads as TGTGCCAGCAGCGCAGGGGACAGATTGAACACTGAAGCTTTCTTT. It specifies CASSAGDRLNTEAFF.

The table lists this clonotype with a few counts. V is TRBV2 and J is TRBJ2-7; 10 bases fit TRBD2. V lost 2 bases to trimming and J lost 0 bases; unmatched junction nucleotides: 4. The CDR3 is 16 amino acids. Per germline, CDR1 SNHLY and CDR2 FYNNEI. The CDR3 loop is CASSEPLAGVSYEQYF. The CDR3 nucleotides read TGTGCCAGCAGTGAACCCCTAGCGGGGGTCTCCTACGAGCAGTACTTC.

This clonotype was detected only a few times. In nucleotides, the CDR3 is TGTGCCAGCAGCCAAGCCTTCATGAACACTGAAGCTTTCTTT. Encoded protein: CASSQAFMNTEAFF. V and J are TRBV3-1 and TRBJ1-1; D remains unclear. The CDR3 is 14 amino acids. The germline V gene has CDR1 LGHDT and CDR2 YNNKEL (reference sequence). V was cut by 1 base and J by 0 bases, with 6 bases left in between.

This clonotype was seen at least ten times. This chain links TRBV7-2 with TRBJ1-6, with D unresolved. Trimming took off 2 bases at V and 6 bases at J, with 11 bases between the two ends. CDR1 is SGHTA, CDR2 FQGNSA, per germline. The CDR3 contains 15 residues. The CDR3 spells CASSLLGGSNSPLHF. The CDR3 nucleotides are TGTGCCAGCAGCTTACTGGGAGGGAGTAATTCACCCCTCCACTTT.

This clonotype was detected only a few times. The chain couples TRBV7-9 to TRBJ2-3; D call uncertain. Trimming removed 3 bases from V and 2 bases from J, with 9 bases in between. CDR3 length: 14 residues. CDR1 is SEHNR and CDR2 is FQNEAQ in the germline V gene (reference sequence). The CDR3 loop is CASSFLGNTDTQYF. For the CDR3, the DNA is TGTGCCAGCAGCTTTCTAGGGAACACAGATACGCAGTATTTT. Combining the CDR3 with reference TRBV7-9 and TRBJ2-3 gives the whole variable domain DTGVSQNPRHKITKRGQNVTFRCDPISEHNRLYWYRQTLGQGPEFLTYFQNEAQLEKSRLLSDRFSAERPKGSFSTLEIQRTEQGDSAMYLCASSFLGNTDTQYFGPGTRLTVL.

The J gene is TRBJ2-2, the V gene TRBV4-2, with D unresolved. CDR3 length: 15 amino acids. From germline, CDR1 is LGHNA and CDR2 YNFKEQ. Trimming took off 1 base at V and 9 bases at J, with 15 bases between the two ends. The CDR3 coding sequence is TGTGCCAGCAGCCAAGGCCTACCGGCACGTTGGGAGCTGTTTTTT. It specifies CASSQGLPARWELFF.

The gene calls are TRBV21-1 and TRBJ1-2; the table names TRBD1, a call not compared with the DNA. TRBV21-1 is a recognized pseudogene. CDR3 length: 17 residues. CDR3 sequence: CASRPKGRRDANYGYTF. In DNA form, the CDR3 reads TGTGCCAGCAGACCCAAGGGACGCAGAGACGCGAACTATGGCTACACCTTC.

This clonotype was observed a few times. V is TRBV3-1 and J is TRBJ1-1; D is perhaps TRBD1 (5 bases). The CDR3 has 18 residues. Germline CDR1 and CDR2: LGHDT and YNNKEL (reference sequence). Between the trimmed V and J ends, which lost 0 bases and 0 bases, there was a span of 17 bases. Written as DNA, the CDR3 is TGTGCCAGCAGCCAAGATACCTACAGGAACCGCATGAACACTGAAGCTTTCTTT. Residues: CASSQDTYRNRMNTEAFF.

The V gene is TRBV28, the J gene TRBJ1-2; D not resolved. The CDR3 spans 14 residues. Germline loops: CDR1 MDHEN, CDR2 SYDVKM. Between the trimmed V and J ends, which lost 3 bases and 2 bases, there was a span of 10 bases. The CDR3: CASSLVRVNYGYTF. The CDR3 DNA reads TGTGCCAGCAGTTTGGTACGGGTAAACTATGGCTACACCTTC.

V gene TRBV29-1 combines with J gene TRBJ2-7; 8 bases map to TRBD2. The germline CDR1 and CDR2 sequences are SQVTM and ANQGSEA. J was trimmed by 5 bases and V by 5 bases; bases with no gene match: 14. The CDR3 is 15 amino acids. The CDR3 DNA reads as TGCAGCGTTTTTCCAGAGGGAGCGGGGGTAAACGAGCAGTACTTC. Encoded protein: CSVFPEGAGVNEQYF.

This clonotype was detected only a few times. The chain joins TRBV20-1 to TRBJ1-2; tentative D call: TRBD1 (5 bases). V gave up 0 bases and J gave up 5 bases, with 7 bases separating them. This CDR3 has 12 residues. In germline, CDR1 is DFQATT, CDR2 SNEGSKA (reference sequence). The CDR3 here is CSARETDYGYTF. DNA of the CDR3: TGCAGTGCTAGAGAGACAGATTATGGCTACACCTTC.

This clonotype appeared a few times. The chain uses TRBV7-2 and TRBJ2-2, with D unresolved. The CDR3 length is 14 residues. Germline CDR1 SGHTA, CDR2 FQGNSA. The V and J ends lost 5 bases and 0 bases respectively, with 7 bases between them. CDR3 residues: CASSVTPNTGELFF. In nucleotides, the CDR3 is TGTGCCAGCAGCGTGACACCGAACACCGGGGAGCTGTTTTTT.

This clonotype was counted between two and nine times. This chain connects TRBV12-3 or TRBV12-4 to TRBJ2-3; 10 nucleotides align to TRBD1. V lost 4 bases and J lost 6; bases outside the gene matches: 7. The CDR3 is 15 residues long. The CDR3 loop reads CASSSRDRGGDTQYF. The CDR3 DNA sequence: TGTGCCAGCAGTTCCCGGGACAGGGGTGGGGATACGCAGTATTTT.

This clonotype was counted a few times. V usage is TRBV20-1 and J usage is TRBJ2-1; 12 bases agree with TRBD2. Germline CDR1 DFQATT, CDR2 SNEGSKA (reference sequence). Trimming removed 6 bases from V and 0 bases from J; junction bases left unmatched: 12. There are 18 residues in the CDR3. The CDR3 loop is CSARGLAGSRSSYNEQFF. The CDR3 DNA is TGCAGTGCCCGAGGACTAGCGGGGTCAAGGAGCTCCTACAATGAGCAGTTCTTC.

V is TRBV20-1 and J is TRBJ1-4; 8 nucleotides match TRBD1. CDR3 length: 13 residues. The V and J ends lost 3 bases and 3 bases, in that order; junction bases with no gene match: 0. The V gene's germline CDR1 is DFQATT and CDR2 SNEGSKA (reference sequence). The CDR3 reads CSARGQANEKLFF. As DNA, the CDR3 is TGCAGTGCTAGGGGACAGGCTAATGAAAAACTGTTTTTT.

The chain recombines TRBV2 with TRBJ2-1; 7 nucleotides agree with TRBD1. The trim removed 9 bases at V and 3 bases at J, leaving 11 bases unmatched. Germline loops: CDR1 SNHLY, CDR2 FYNNEI. The CDR3 contains 15 residues. The CDR3 coding sequence is TGTGCCAGTACGTCAGGGGGAACCTACTACAATGAGCAGTTCTTC. It encodes CASTSGGTYYNEQFF. The full variable domain, its missing parts supplied by reference TRBV2 and TRBJ2-1, is EPEVTQTPSHQVTQMGQEVILRCVPISNHLYFYWYRQILGQKVEFLVSFYNNEISEKSEIFDDQFSVERPDGSNFTLKIRSTKLEDSAMYFCASTSGGTYYNEQFFGPGTRLTVL.

This clonotype appeared once. This sequence joins TRBV11-2 and TRBJ2-7; the D call may be TRBD1 or TRBD2 (5 bases each). The CDR3 loop spans 14 amino acids. V was cut by 11 bases and J by 3 bases, with 20 bases left in between. Germline CDR1 reads SGHAT; CDR2 reads FQNNGV. CDR3 sequence reads: CAGAPPGTLYEQYF. CDR3 sequence (DNA): TGTGCCGGCGCCCCCCCCGGGACCCTCTACGAGCAGTACTTC.

V and J are TRBV4-2 and TRBJ1-3; D not certain. The CDR3 is 17 amino acids. Germline V gene data show CDR1 as LGHNA and CDR2 as YNFKEQ. V lost 0 bases and J lost 0, with 12 bases in between. This chain's CDR3 is CASSQEVFKVSGNTIYF. CDR3 DNA sequence: TGTGCCAGCAGCCAAGAGGTGTTTAAAGTCTCTGGAAACACCATATATTTT.

This clonotype was observed many times. The rearrangement joins TRBV20-1 to TRBJ2-7, with D unresolved. In germline, CDR1 is DFQATT, CDR2 SNEGSKA (reference sequence). This CDR3 is built from 13 residues. With 0 bases removed from V and 3 bases from J, the gap between germline ends came to 9 bases. The CDR3 protein is CSAREDRDYEQYF. As DNA, the CDR3 is TGCAGTGCTAGAGAGGATAGGGACTACGAGCAGTACTTC.

This sequence joins TRBV11-2 and TRBJ1-2; 8 positions match TRBD1. CDR3 length: 15 amino acids. Per the germline V gene, CDR1 is SGHAT and CDR2 is FQNNGV. With V trimmed by 3 bases and J by 0 bases, 3 bases remained unmatched. CDR3 nucleotide sequence: TGTGCCAGCAGCTTGACAGGGGACGCTAACTATGGCTACACCTTC. Protein product: CASSLTGDANYGYTF.